Presented here are 23 T cell receptor beta chains from one specimen sequenced in a study of OX40 agonist ivuxolimab in advanced cancers. Libraries were prepared through the immunoSEQ multiplex PCR assay. This immuneACCESS table, as held by TCRdb, lists in-frame sequences with V and J called but not all clones. Of the missing ones, under half trace to an unresolved V gene in checked studies; the others have no known cause. The sample table lists roughly 86,000 clones, 80% to 90% of them with a count of one. The leading ten clones occupy approximately 2% of the sample. Source: CD4+ or CD8+ T cells sorted from blood, taken in a trial of the OX40 agonist ivuxolimab. The receptors shown here come from an adult with an advanced solid tumor such as melanoma, head and neck, liver or kidney cancer.

The CDR3: CASSFHRAGYGYTF. In DNA, the CDR3 is TGTGCCAGCAGCTTTCACAGGGCTGGCTATGGCTACACCTTC. The rearrangement uses TRBV6-5 and TRBJ1-2; a possible D gene is TRBD1 (6 bases). Trimming removed 6 bases from V and 4 bases from J, with 15 bases in between. Germline V CDR1 and CDR2: MNHEY, SVGAGI. The CDR3 length is 14 residues.

V is TRBV4-1 and J is TRBJ2-7; D call uncertain. In germline, CDR1 is MGHRA, CDR2 YSYEKL. V gave up 1 base and J gave up 3 bases, with 13 bases separating them. This CDR3 has 15 residues. The CDR3 DNA reads as TGCGCCAGCAGCCAAGTGGGCCAGGCTTACTACGAGCAGTACTTC. Translating it yields CASSQVGQAYYEQYF.

The genes are TRBV2 and TRBJ1-2; D uncertain. CDR3 length: 14 amino acids. V was shortened by 6 bases and J by 2 bases, with 13 bases between the two germline ends. Germline V gene data show CDR1 as SNHLY and CDR2 as FYNNEI. The CDR3 bases are TGTGCCAGCAGCCCGACGCGGTTGAACTATGGCTACACCTTC. Translation: CASSPTRLNYGYTF.

This clone was observed a few times. The chain recombines TRBV14 with TRBJ2-7; D not resolved. The CDR3 is 13 residues long. Germline CDR1 and CDR2: SGHDN and FVKESK. V lost 2 bases and J lost 6, with 11 bases in between. CDR3 DNA sequence: TGTGCCAGCAGCCAAAAACTATGGGGCGAGCAGTACTTC. This gives the protein CASSQKLWGEQYF.

This clone was recorded once. The chain links TRBV11-2 to TRBJ1-2; 7 nucleotides align to TRBD1. With 5 bases clipped from V and 5 bases from J, the junction kept 2 bases outside the gene matches. The CDR3 is 12 amino acids. Germline V lookup: CDR1 SGHAT, CDR2 FQNNGV. The CDR3 loop reads CASSGTDYGYTF. Here the CDR3 DNA reads TGTGCCAGCAGCGGGACAGATTATGGCTACACCTTC.

J is TRBJ1-1 and V is TRBV6-6; a possible D gene is TRBD1 (5 bases). Germline V gene data show CDR1 as MNHNY and CDR2 as SVGAGI (reference sequence). The CDR3 covers 11 residues. The V gene lost 3 bases and the J gene lost 10 bases, with 9 bases spanning the gap. For the CDR3, the DNA is TGTGCCAGCAGTTATTCCCAGGGAGCTTTCTTT. Translating gives CASSYSQGAFF.

The chain carries TRBV7-2 and TRBJ1-2; 7 nucleotides match TRBD1. This CDR3 has 13 amino acids. V shed 5 bases and J 1 base; nucleotides not matched to a gene: 1. Germline V gene sequence: CDR1 SGHTA, CDR2 FQGNSA. CDR3 DNA: TGTGCCAGCAGCCGGGACAGTAACTATGGCTACACCTTC. Translating it yields CASSRDSNYGYTF.

This chain connects TRBV6-5 to TRBJ2-7, with 13 bases identical to TRBD2. Looked up from germline, CDR1 is MNHEY and CDR2 is SVGAGI. This CDR3 contains 14 residues. V gave up 5 bases and J gave up 12 bases; unmatched junction bases: 10. Here the CDR3 DNA reads TGTGCCAGCAGTAGTGGGGTGACTAGCGGGAGGCCGTACTTC. It translates to CASSSGVTSGRPYF.

The V gene is TRBV18, the J gene TRBJ2-5, with D hard to call. With 0 bases removed from V and 1 base from J, the gap between germline ends came to 6 bases. Germline CDR1 reads KGHSH; CDR2 reads LQKENI. The CDR3 runs to 14 residues. CDR3 nucleotides: TGTGCCAGCTCACCACCGGCGGCCCAAGAGACCCAGTACTTC. It yields the protein CASSPPAAQETQYF. Using reference TRBV18 and TRBJ2-5 for the parts outside the CDR3, the full variable domain is NAGVMQNPRHLVRRRGQEARLRCSPMKGHSHVYWYRQLPEEGLKFMVYLQKENIIDESGMPKERFSAEFPKEGPSILRIQQVVRGDSAAYFCASSPPAAQETQYFGPGTRLLVL.

This chain links TRBV11-3 with TRBJ2-3, with D possibly called TRBD1 or TRBD2 (5 bases each). Germline values: CDR1 SGHNT, CDR2 YENEEA. Between the trimmed V and J ends, which lost 5 bases and 4 bases, there was a span of 19 bases. The CDR3 runs 16 residues. The CDR3 region has the DNA TGTGCCAGCAGCCCAAGGAGTGGGGACGTAGCAGATACGCAGTATTTT. Protein sequence: CASSPRSGDVADTQYF.

The chain employs TRBV6-1 and TRBJ2-1; perhaps TRBD1 as D (5 bases). The CDR3 totals 15 residues. Germline V lookup: CDR1 MNHNS, CDR2 SASEGT. Trimming left V 1 base short and J 8 bases short, with 15 bases between. The CDR3 DNA sequence: TGTGCCAGCAGTGAAGGGGCAGGGAATAACGATGAGCAGTTCTTC. Protein product: CASSEGAGNNDEQFF.

This clone came up once. This chain links TRBV25-1 with TRBJ2-2, with a weak D call TRBD1 (6 bases). V gave up 1 base and J gave up 8 bases, with 14 bases separating them. The length of the CDR3 is 15 residues. CDR1 MGHDK and CDR2 SYGVNS come from the germline V gene. The CDR3 here is CASSELLSGQGELFF. DNA of the CDR3: TGTGCCAGCAGTGAATTATTGTCTGGACAGGGGGAGCTGTTTTTT.

V usage is TRBV5-1 and J usage is TRBJ2-4; the D is unclear. V lost 9 bases to trimming and J lost 7 bases, with 11 bases between them. Germline assignment: CDR1 SGHRS and CDR2 YFSETQ. The CDR3 has 11 residues. The CDR3 sequence is CATTDGNIQYF. CDR3 in DNA: TGCGCCACCACTGACGGGAACATTCAGTACTTC.

The rearrangement joins TRBV7-3 to TRBJ1-3; TRBD1 might be the D (6 bases). Trimming pared 5 bases from V and 4 bases from J, leaving 9 bases between. The CDR3 has 13 amino acids. Germline V gene lookup returns CDR1 SGHTA and CDR2 FQGTGA. The CDR3, as DNA: TGTGCCAGCAGCCTCGGACAGGGAAACACCATATATTTT. This encodes CASSLGQGNTIYF. The full variable domain, completed using reference TRBV7-3 and TRBJ1-3, is GAGVSQTPSNKVTEKGKYVELRCDPISGHTALYWYRQSLGQGPEFLIYFQGTGAADDSGLPNDRFFAVRPEGSVSTLKIQRTERGDSAVYLCASSLGQGNTIYFGEGSWLTVV.

The chain is built from TRBV6-6 and TRBJ1-2; 7 bases fit TRBD1. In germline, CDR1 is MNHNY, CDR2 SVGAGI (reference sequence). The ends lost 8 bases at V and 6 bases at J; junction bases unmatched: 12. The CDR3 has 14 residues. CDR3 DNA sequence: TGTGCCAGCCTTACGCAGGGGGATACCCATGGCTACACCTTC. This sequence encodes CASLTQGDTHGYTF.

This chain joins TRBV19 and TRBJ2-3, with 8 bases that match TRBD1. With V trimmed by 8 bases and J by 4 bases, 8 bases remained unmatched. Germline V CDR1 and CDR2: LNHDA, SQIVND (reference sequence). The CDR3 is 14 amino acids. The chain's CDR3 is CASWDQGASDTQYF. The CDR3 DNA sequence: TGTGCCAGTTGGGACCAGGGGGCTTCAGATACGCAGTATTTT. Filled out from reference TRBV19 and TRBJ2-3, the complete variable domain reads DGGITQSPKYLFRKEGQNVTLSCEQNLNHDAMYWYRQDPGQGLRLIYYSQIVNDFQKGDIAEGYSVSREKKESFPLTVTSAQKNPTAFYLCASWDQGASDTQYFGPGTRLTVL.

V usage is TRBV5-1 and J usage is TRBJ1-1; no clear D gene. V lost 4 bases and J 3 bases, leaving 13 bases between the germline ends. The CDR3 length is 14 residues. Looked up from germline, CDR1 is SGHRS and CDR2 is YFSETQ. The CDR3: CASSPFGSDTEAFF. In DNA form, the CDR3 reads TGCGCCAGCAGCCCCTTCGGGTCGGACACTGAAGCTTTCTTT.

This chain uses TRBV18 with TRBJ1-2; no definite D call. The CDR3 loop spans 17 amino acids. The V and J ends lost 6 bases and 4 bases respectively, with 24 bases between them. Germline CDR1 KGHSH, CDR2 LQKENI. The CDR3 DNA is TGTGCCAGCTCCCCGGATTTGGATGAGGGCCGCCTCTATGGCTACACCTTC. This encodes CASSPDLDEGRLYGYTF.

The chain has TRBV6-5 and TRBJ1-2; 7 positions match TRBD1. Germline assignment: CDR1 MNHEY and CDR2 SVGAGI. V dropped 5 bases and J dropped 2; count of bases not matched to a gene: 8. The CDR3 runs to 15 residues. The chain's CDR3 is CASSRSRGTNYGYTF. The CDR3 nucleotides are TGTGCCAGCAGTAGATCCAGGGGGACCAACTATGGCTACACCTTC.

V usage is TRBV5-4 and J usage is TRBJ1-2; 7 bases are a match to TRBD1. This CDR3 spans 18 amino acids. The J segment lost 4 bases and the V segment lost 0 bases, leaving 15 bases of the junction unmatched. Germline assignment: CDR1 SGHNT and CDR2 YYREEE (reference sequence). The CDR3 is CASSLVNPGQLIPYGYTF. The CDR3 DNA reads TGTGCCAGCAGCTTGGTTAACCCGGGACAGCTAATACCCTATGGCTACACCTTC.

This sequence joins TRBV7-3 and TRBJ2-7; tentatively, D is TRBD2 (6 bases). This CDR3 has 15 residues. V lost 1 base, J lost 3 bases, and 13 bases lay in between. Germline assignment: CDR1 SGHTA and CDR2 FQGTGA. For the CDR3, the DNA is TGTGCCAGCAGCTTAAGCCCGGGAGAGAACTACGAGCAGTACTTC. It encodes CASSLSPGENYEQYF.

This clone was recorded a few times. This chain joins TRBV7-9 and TRBJ1-2; no clear D gene. There are 15 residues in the CDR3. CDR1 and CDR2 (germline): SEHNR, FQNEAQ (reference sequence). V dropped 3 bases and J dropped 8 bases, with 19 bases sitting between them. DNA for the CDR3: TGTGCCAGCAGCTTTCCAGAGCCGGTCGGCGACGGCTACACCTTC. Its translation is CASSFPEPVGDGYTF. Together with reference TRBV7-9 and TRBJ1-2, the CDR3 gives the full variable domain: DTGVSQNPRHKITKRGQNVTFRCDPISEHNRLYWYRQTLGQGPEFLTYFQNEAQLEKSRLLSDRFSAERPKGSFSTLEIQRTEQGDSAMYLCASSFPEPVGDGYTFGSGTRLTVV.

This clone was picked up one time. The chain recombines TRBV7-9 with TRBJ2-1; 9 bases line up with TRBD2. With 5 bases clipped from V and 9 bases from J, the junction kept 11 bases outside the gene matches. This CDR3 region has 15 residues. Looked up from germline, CDR1 is SEHNR and CDR2 is FQNEAQ (reference sequence). CDR3 bases: TGTGCCAGCAGCCACATAGCGGGGGACCGGGCTGAGCAGTTCTTC. Its translation: CASSHIAGDRAEQFF.